This T cell receptor (beta chain) is from a study of shared clonotypes between healthy human individuals. Genomic DNA belonging to each subset was distributed in equal measure over several immunoSEQ plates. Repertoires were generated with immunoSEQ multiplex PCR, while TCRdb's copy carries only in-frame clones and drops some. The sample has roughly 2 million clones; 85% to 95% are singletons. Study observations and caveats: Larger richness was generally estimated for naive than memory subsets. Compared with clonotypes that all four donors shared, non-shared clonotypes had lower generation probabilities.

Concerning this clone itself: Its specificity is not known.

The clonotype was recovered from a man between 18 and 29 years old in good health. The material sequenced was naive CD4+ T cells sorted from blood. The subset is: CD45RA+ positively selected.

CDR3 region: CASSPQGLGGNTIYF. The CDR3 DNA sequence: TGTGCCAGCTCCCCCCAGGGGCTGGGCGGAAACACCATATATTTT. V usage is TRBV28 and J usage is TRBJ1-3; weak D call: TRBD1 (6 bases). Germline V lookup: CDR1 MDHEN, CDR2 SYDVKM. This CDR3 is built from 15 residues. Trimming took off 8 bases at V and 4 bases at J, with 18 bases between the two ends. The full variable domain, in which reference TRBV28 and TRBJ1-3 provide the parts outside the CDR3, is DVKVTQSSRYLVKRTGEKVFLECVQDMDHENMFWYRQDPGLGLRLIYFSYDVKMKEKGDIPEGYSVSREKKERFSLILESASTNQTSMYLCASSPQGLGGNTIYFGEGSWLTVV.